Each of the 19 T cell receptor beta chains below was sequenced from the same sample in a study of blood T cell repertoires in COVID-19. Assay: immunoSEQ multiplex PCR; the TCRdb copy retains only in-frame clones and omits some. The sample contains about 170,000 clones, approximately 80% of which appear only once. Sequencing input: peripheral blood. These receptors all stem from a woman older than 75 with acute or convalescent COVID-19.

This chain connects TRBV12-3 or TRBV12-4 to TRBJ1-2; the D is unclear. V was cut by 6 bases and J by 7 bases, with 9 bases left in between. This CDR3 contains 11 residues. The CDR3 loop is CASRESGGYTF. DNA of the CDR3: TGTGCCAGCAGGGAATCGGGTGGCTACACCTTC.

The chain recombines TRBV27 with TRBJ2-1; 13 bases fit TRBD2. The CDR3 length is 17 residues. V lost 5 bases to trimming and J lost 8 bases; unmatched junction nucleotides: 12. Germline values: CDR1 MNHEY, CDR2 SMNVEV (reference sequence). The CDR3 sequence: CASSPPLAGGRTYEQFF. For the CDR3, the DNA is TGTGCCAGCAGTCCACCACTAGCGGGAGGGCGTACATATGAGCAGTTCTTC.

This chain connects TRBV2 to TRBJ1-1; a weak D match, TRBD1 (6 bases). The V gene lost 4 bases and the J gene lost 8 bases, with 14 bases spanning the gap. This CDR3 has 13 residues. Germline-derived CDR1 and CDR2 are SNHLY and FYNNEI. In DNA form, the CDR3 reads TGTGCCAGCAGTGTTTTGGGGGGGGGCGAAGCTTTCTTT. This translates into CASSVLGGGEAFF.

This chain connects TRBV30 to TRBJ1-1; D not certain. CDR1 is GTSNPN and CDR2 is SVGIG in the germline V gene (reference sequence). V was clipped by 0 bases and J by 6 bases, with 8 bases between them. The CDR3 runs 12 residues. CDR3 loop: CAWSVPRSEAFF. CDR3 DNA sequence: TGTGCCTGGAGTGTACCACGGTCTGAAGCTTTCTTT.

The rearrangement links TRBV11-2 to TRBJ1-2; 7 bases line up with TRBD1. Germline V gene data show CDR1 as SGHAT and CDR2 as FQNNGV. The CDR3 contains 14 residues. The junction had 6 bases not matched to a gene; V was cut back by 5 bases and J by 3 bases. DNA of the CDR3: TGTGCCAGCAGCCCGGACAGGTTCTACTATGGCTACACCTTC. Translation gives CASSPDRFYYGYTF. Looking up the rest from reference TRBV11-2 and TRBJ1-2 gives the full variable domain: EAGVAQSPRYKIIEKRQSVAFWCNPISGHATLYWYQQILGQGPKLLIQFQNNGVVDDSQLPKDRFSAERLKGVDSTLKIQPAKLEDSAVYLCASSPDRFYYGYTFGSGTRLTVV.

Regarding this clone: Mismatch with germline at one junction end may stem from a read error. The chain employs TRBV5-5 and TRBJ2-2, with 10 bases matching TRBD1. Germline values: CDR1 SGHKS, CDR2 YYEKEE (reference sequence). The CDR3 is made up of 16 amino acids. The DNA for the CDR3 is TGTGCCAGCAGCCCAAGACAGGGGGCGAAAACCGGGGAGCTGTTTTTT. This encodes CASSPRQGAKTGELFF.

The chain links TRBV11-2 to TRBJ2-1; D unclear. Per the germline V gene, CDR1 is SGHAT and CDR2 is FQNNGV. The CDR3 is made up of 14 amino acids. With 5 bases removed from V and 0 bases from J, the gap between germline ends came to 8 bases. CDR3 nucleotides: TGTGCCAGCAGCCTATTGCTCTCCTACAATGAGCAGTTCTTC. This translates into CASSLLLSYNEQFF.

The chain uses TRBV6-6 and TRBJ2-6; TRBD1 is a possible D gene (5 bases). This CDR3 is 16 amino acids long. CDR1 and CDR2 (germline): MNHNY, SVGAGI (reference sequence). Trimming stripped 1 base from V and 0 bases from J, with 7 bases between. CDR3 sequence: CASSYLTASGANVLTF. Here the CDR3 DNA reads TGTGCCAGCAGTTACTTGACAGCCTCTGGGGCCAACGTCCTGACTTTC.

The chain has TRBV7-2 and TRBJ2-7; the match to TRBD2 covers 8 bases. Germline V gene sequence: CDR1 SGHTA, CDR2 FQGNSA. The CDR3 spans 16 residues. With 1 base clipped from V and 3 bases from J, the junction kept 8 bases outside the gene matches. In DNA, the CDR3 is TGTGCCAGCAGCTTAGGCGGGAGGAGTTCCCTCTACGAGCAGTACTTC. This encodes CASSLGGRSSLYEQYF.

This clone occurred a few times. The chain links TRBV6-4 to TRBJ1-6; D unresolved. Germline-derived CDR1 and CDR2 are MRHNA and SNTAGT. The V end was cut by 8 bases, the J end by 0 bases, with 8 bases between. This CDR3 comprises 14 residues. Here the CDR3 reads CASRGGSYNSPLHF. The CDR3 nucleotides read TGTGCCAGCCGAGGAGGCTCCTATAATTCACCCCTCCACTTT.

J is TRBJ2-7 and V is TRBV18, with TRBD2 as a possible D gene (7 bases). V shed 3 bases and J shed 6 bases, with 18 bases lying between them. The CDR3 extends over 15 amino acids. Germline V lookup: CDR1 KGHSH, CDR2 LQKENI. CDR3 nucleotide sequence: TGTGCCAGCTCACCCCCTGGGGGCGGGAGACGCGAGCAGTACTTC. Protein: CASSPPGGGRREQYF.

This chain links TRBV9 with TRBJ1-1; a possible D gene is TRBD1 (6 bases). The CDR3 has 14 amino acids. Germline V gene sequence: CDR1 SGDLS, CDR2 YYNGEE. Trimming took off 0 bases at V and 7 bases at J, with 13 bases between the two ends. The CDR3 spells CASSVVVGGIEAFF. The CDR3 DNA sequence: TGTGCCAGCAGCGTAGTAGTTGGGGGCATTGAAGCTTTCTTT.

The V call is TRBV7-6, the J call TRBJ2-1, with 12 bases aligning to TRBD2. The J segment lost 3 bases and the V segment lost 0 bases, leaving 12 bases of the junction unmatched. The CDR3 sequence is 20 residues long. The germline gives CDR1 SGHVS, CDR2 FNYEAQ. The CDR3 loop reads CASSLAGGLAGGPHYNEQFF. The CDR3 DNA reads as TGTGCCAGCAGCTTAGCGGGTGGTCTAGCGGGAGGGCCCCACTACAATGAGCAGTTCTTC.

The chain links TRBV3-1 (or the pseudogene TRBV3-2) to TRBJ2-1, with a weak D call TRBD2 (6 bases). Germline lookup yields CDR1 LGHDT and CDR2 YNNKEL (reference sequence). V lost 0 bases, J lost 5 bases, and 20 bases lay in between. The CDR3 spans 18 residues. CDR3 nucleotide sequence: TGTGCCAGCAGCCAAGAACCCCCCGCGTGGGAGGCCCACAATGAGCAGTTCTTC. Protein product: CASSQEPPAWEAHNEQFF.

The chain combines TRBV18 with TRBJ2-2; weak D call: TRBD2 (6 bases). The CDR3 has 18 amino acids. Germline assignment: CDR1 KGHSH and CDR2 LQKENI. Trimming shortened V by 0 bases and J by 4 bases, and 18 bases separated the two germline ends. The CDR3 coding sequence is TGTGCCAGCTCACCACCGACTTACGGGGGAACCGGCACCGGGGAGCTGTTTTTT. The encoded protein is CASSPPTYGGTGTGELFF.

This CDR3 is CASSEDSRDYRYEQYF. The CDR3 DNA follows: TGTGCCAGCAGCGAGGACAGCCGGGACTACAGATACGAGCAGTACTTC. V is TRBV7-6 and J is TRBJ2-7; D is possibly TRBD2 (7 bases). From germline, CDR1 is SGHVS and CDR2 FNYEAQ. V lost 5 bases, J lost 4 bases, and 21 bases lay in between. The CDR3 consists of 16 residues.

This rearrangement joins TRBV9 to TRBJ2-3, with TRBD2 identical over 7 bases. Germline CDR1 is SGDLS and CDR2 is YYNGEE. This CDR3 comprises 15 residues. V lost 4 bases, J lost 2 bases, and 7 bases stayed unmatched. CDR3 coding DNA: TGTGCCAGCAGCTTACAGCGGGGTTTCACAGATACGCAGTATTTT. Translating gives CASSLQRGFTDTQYF. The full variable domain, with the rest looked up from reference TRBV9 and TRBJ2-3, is DSGVTQTPKHLITATGQRVTLRCSPRSGDLSVYWYQQSLDQGLQFLIQYYNGEERAKGNILERFSAQQFPDLHSELNLSSLELGDSALYFCASSLQRGFTDTQYFGPGTRLTVL.

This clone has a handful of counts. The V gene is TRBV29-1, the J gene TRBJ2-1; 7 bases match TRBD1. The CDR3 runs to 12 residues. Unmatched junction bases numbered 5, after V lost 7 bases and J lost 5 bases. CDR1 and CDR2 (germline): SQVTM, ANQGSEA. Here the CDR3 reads CSAFRGHNEQFF. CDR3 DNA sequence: TGCAGCGCATTTAGGGGGCACAATGAGCAGTTCTTC.

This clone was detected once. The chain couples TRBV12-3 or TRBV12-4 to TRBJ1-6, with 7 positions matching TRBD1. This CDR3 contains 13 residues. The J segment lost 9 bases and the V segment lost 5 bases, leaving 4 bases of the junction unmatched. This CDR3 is CASSGTASSPLHF. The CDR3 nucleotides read TGTGCCAGCAGTGGGACAGCCAGTTCACCCCTCCACTTT.